Reported below is one TCR beta chain. This sample is drawn from a study of blood T cell repertoires in COVID-19. Across the study: Acute and convalescent COVID-19 samples came from the United States, Italy and Spain. Sample material is recorded as cDNA or gDNA derived from T cells, B-cell-depleted T cells, or PBMCs.

Original analysis: The authors estimated nucleated cell counts from reference gene primer amplification. The assay was immunoSEQ multiplex PCR, and TCRdb's table has in-frame clones only and misses some. Clone size and the V and J calls come from that table; the DNA yielded D and trimming. The table has about 200,000 clones, around nine tenths seen once; the top ten hold around 6.5%. After removal of 1 base from V and 1 base from J, the junction contained 7 bases not matched to a gene. The length of the CDR3 is 17 residues. Germline assignment: CDR1 SGHTA and CDR2 FQGNSA. Material: peripheral blood. The sequence derives from a man aged 55 to 70 who had recovered from COVID-19. The rearrangement links TRBV7-2 to TRBJ1-2, with 9 bases that match TRBD1. The CDR3 is CASSLVVGQGDNYGYTF. The CDR3 DNA is TGTGCCAGCAGCTTAGTAGTGGGACAGGGCGATAACTATGGCTACACCTTC.